This TCR beta chain originates from a study of blood T cell repertoires in COVID-19. Generated by immunoSEQ multiplex PCR, the TCRdb table keeps only in-frame clones and is missing some. This repertoire shows around 450,000 clones, nearly 90% found once; its top ten account for 1.5% to 2%. Germline CDR1 reads SGHNT; CDR2 reads YYREEE (reference sequence). This CDR3 spans 17 amino acids. V shed 0 bases, J shed 1 base, and the junction held 6 bases outside the gene matches. The V and J genes are TRBV5-4 and TRBJ2-1; TRBD1 agrees at 8 bases. The receptor was derived from a woman younger than 30 with acute COVID-19. The sample consisted of PBMCs or T cells enriched from blood (not recorded which). CDR3 DNA sequence: TGTGCCAGCAGCTTGGAGGGGGGACAGGTTTCCTACAATGAGCAGTTCTTC. This encodes CASSLEGGQVSYNEQFF. Looking up the rest from reference TRBV5-4 and TRBJ2-1 gives the full variable domain: ETGVTQSPTHLIKTRGQQVTLRCSSQSGHNTVSWYQQALGQGPQFIFQYYREEENGRGNFPPRFSGLQFPNYSSELNVNALELDDSALYLCASSLEGGQVSYNEQFFGPGTRLTVL.